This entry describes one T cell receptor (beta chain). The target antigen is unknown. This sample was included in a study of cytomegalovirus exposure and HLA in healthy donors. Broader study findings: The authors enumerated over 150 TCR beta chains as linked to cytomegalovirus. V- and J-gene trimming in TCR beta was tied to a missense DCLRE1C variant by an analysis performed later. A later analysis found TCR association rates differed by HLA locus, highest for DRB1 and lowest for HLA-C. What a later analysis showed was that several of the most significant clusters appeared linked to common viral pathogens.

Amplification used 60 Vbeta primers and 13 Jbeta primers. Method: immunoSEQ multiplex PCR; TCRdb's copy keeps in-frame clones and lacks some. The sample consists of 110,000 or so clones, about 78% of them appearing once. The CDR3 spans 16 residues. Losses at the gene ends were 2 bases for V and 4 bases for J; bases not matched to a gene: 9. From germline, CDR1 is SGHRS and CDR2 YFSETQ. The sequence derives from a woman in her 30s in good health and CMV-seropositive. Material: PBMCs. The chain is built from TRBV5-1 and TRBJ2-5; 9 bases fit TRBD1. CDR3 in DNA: TGCGCCAGCAGCTTCACAGGGGGCGCAGGGGCAGAGACCCAGTACTTC. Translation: CASSFTGGAGAETQYF.